Listed below are T cell receptor beta chains from one sample, sequenced in a study of T cells after yellow fever vaccination. MiXCR was run by TCRdb on the 5' RACE reads, yielding one entry per CDR3 protein. The data contain some 320,000 distinct CDR3 sequences, about 10% of them singletons. The specimen comprised CD4+ T cells sorted from PBMCs, sampled 5 days after the yellow fever booster vaccination. The source of these receptors is a man in his late teens or twenties who received the YFV17D yellow fever vaccine. Both conserved end residues are trimmed from each CDR3.

v_call | cdr3_aa
TRBV15 | ATSRDYGLANNEQF
TRBV7-2 | ASSFHNEAF
TRBV24-1 | ATSNRINQPQH
TRBV7-7 | ASSLERDYEQF
TRBV24-1 | ATSGTPGQAPISSYNEQF
TRBV11-2 | ASSFDSYNTGELF
TRBV4-3 | ASSQEPGDTQY
TRBV7-2 | ASSLAQGVAKNIQY
TRBV7-2 | ASSPRGRNEQF
TRBV20-1 | SASGGVEETQY
TRBV7-2 | ASSFQGVSGQPQH
TRBV29-1 | SVEQGGTEAF
TRBV12-3/TRBV12-4 | ASSPTGREETQY
TRBV20-1 | SASGGGARDTQY
TRBV6-2/TRBV6-3 | ASRALGERGAFSDTQY
TRBV12-3/TRBV12-4 | ASSLGHGEYEQY
TRBV4-3 | ASSLELPTGGGEKLF
TRBV24-1 | ATSDSRTGINEKLF
TRBV14 | ASSPGQGRYT
TRBV7-2 | ASSPPTGGARTGTQY
TRBV29-1 | SVEARTSTDTQY